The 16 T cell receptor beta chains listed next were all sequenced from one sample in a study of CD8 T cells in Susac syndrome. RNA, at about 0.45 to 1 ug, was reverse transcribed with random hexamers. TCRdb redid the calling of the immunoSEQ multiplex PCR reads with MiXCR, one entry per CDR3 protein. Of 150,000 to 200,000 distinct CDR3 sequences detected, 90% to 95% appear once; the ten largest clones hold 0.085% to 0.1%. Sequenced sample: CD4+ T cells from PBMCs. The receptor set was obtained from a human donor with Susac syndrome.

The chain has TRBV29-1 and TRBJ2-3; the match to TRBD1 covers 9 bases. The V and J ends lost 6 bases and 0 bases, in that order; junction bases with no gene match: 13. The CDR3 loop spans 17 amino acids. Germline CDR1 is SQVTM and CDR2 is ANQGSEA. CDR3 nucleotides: TGCAGCGTCCTAGCGGCCGGGACAGGGAAAAGCACAGATACGCAGTATTTT. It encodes CSVLAAGTGKSTDTQYF.

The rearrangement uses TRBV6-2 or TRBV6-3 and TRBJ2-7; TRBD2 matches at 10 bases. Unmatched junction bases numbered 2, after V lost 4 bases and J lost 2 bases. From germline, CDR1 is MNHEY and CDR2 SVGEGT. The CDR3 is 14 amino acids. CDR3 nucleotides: TGTGCCAGCAGTTTACTAGCGGGACCCTACGAGCAGTACTTC. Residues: CASSLLAGPYEQYF.

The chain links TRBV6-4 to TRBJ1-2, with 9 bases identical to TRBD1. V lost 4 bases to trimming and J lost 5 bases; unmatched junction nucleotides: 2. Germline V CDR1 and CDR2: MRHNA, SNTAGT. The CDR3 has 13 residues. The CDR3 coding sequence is TGTGCCAGCAGTGTAGGACAGGGGTATGGCTACACCTTC. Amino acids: CASSVGQGYGYTF.

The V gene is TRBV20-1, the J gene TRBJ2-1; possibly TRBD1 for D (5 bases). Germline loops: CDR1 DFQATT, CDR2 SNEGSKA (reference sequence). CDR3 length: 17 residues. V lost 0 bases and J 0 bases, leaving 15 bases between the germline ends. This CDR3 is CSARDGHRMSSYNEQFF. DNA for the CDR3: TGCAGTGCTAGAGATGGGCACAGGATGAGCTCCTACAATGAGCAGTTCTTC.

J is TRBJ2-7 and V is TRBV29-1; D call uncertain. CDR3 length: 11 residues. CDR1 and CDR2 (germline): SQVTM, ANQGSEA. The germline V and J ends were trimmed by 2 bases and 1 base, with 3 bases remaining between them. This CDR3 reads CSVELSYEQYF. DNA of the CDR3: TGCAGCGTTGAATTATCCTACGAGCAGTACTTC.

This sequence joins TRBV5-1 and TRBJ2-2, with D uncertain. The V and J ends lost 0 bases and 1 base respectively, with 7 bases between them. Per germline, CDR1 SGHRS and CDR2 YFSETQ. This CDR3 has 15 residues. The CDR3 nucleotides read TGCGCCAGCAGCTTGGAGGTTATGAACACCGGGGAGCTGTTTTTT. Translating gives CASSLEVMNTGELFF.

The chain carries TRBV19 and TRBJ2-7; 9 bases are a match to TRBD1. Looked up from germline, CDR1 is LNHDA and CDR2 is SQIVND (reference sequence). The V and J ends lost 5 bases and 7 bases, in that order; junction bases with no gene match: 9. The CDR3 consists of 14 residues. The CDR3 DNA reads TGTGCCAGTAGTTCAACAGGGGGCGCGTGGGAGCAGTACTTC. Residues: CASSSTGGAWEQYF.

The CDR3 DNA is TGTGCCAGTAATCCTGGGACAGCCGCTAACTATGGCTACACCTTC. This encodes CASNPGTAANYGYTF. The chain combines TRBV19 with TRBJ1-2, with 7 bases lining up with TRBD1. Unmatched junction bases numbered 8, after V lost 7 bases and J lost 0 bases. The germline V gene has CDR1 LNHDA and CDR2 SQIVND (reference sequence). The length of the CDR3 is 15 residues.

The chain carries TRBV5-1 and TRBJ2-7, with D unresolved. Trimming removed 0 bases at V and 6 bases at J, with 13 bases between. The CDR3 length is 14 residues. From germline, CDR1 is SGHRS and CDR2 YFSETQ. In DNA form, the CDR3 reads TGCGCCAGCAGCTTGGAGGTTAGGGATGGCGAGCAGTACTTC. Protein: CASSLEVRDGEQYF.

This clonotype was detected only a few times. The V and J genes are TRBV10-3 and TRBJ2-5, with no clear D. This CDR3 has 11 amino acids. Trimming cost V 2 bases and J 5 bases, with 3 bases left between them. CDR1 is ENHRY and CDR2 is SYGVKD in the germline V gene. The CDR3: CAISEGETQYF. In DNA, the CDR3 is TGTGCCATCAGTGAGGGGGAGACCCAGTACTTC.

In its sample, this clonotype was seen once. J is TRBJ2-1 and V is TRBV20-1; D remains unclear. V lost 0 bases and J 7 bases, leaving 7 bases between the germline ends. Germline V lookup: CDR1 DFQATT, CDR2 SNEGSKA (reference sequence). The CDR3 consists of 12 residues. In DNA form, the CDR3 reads TGCAGTGCTAGAGATGTAATGAATGAGCAGTTCTTC. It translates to CSARDVMNEQFF.

The CDR3 sequence: CSARQGSGAFF. The CDR3 DNA follows: TGCAGTGCTAGGCAGGGGAGTGGAGCTTTCTTT. V is TRBV20-1 and J is TRBJ1-1; D might be TRBD1 (6 bases). Trimming removed 3 bases at V and 10 bases at J, with 12 bases between. The CDR3 totals 11 residues. Germline loops: CDR1 DFQATT, CDR2 SNEGSKA (reference sequence).

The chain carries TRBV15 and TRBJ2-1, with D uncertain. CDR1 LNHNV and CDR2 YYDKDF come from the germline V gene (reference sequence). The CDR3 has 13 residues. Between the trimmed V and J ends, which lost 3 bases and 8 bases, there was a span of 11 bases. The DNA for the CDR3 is TGTGCCACCAGCAGGGAAGCGCTCTATGAGCAGTTCTTC. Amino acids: CATSREALYEQFF.

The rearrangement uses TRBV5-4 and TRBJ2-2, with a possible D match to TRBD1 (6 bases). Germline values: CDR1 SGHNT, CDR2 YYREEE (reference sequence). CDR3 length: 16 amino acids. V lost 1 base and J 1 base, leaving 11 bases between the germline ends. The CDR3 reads CASSLSSGQNTGELFF. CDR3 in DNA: TGTGCCAGCAGCTTGTCCTCGGGACAGAACACCGGGGAGCTGTTTTTT.

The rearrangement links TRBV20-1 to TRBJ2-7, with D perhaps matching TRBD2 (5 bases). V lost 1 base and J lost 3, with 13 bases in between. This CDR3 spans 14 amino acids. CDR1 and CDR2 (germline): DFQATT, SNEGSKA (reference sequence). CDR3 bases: TGCAGTGCTAGAGCGGCTAGCAGTCGCTACGAGCAGTACTTC. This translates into CSARAASSRYEQYF.

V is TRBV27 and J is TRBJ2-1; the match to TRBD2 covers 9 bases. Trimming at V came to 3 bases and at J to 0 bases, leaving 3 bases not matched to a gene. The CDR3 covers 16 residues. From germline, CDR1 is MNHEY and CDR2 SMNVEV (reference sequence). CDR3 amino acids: CASSLVSGSSYNEQFF. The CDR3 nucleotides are TGTGCCAGCAGTTTGGTTAGCGGGAGCTCCTACAATGAGCAGTTCTTC.